Given below is one TCR beta chain in context. From germline, CDR1 is SEHNR and CDR2 FQNEAQ (reference sequence). The CDR3 is 15 residues long. This entry belongs to a study of T cells expressing NK-cell markers. TCRdb re-called the 5' RACE reads; every CDR3 protein appears as one record, without DNA. Here the sample table reports roughly 110,000 distinct CDR3 sequences. Sequencing was done on a sample of blood T cells: a sorted CD56 or NKG2C T cell subset, CD4+ or CD8+ T cells, or bulk PBMC T cells (not recorded which). The J gene is TRBJ2-2, the V gene TRBV7-9. This clonotype was obtained from a woman between 18 and 75 years old in good health. The CDR3 sequence: CASSFAGVITGELFF.